This TCR beta chain was recorded in a study of OX40 agonist ivuxolimab in advanced cancers. Here immunoSEQ multiplex PCR was the method, and the copy in TCRdb shows in-frame clones only, minus some. Among about 150,000 clones listed, 85% to 95% were seen once. The CDR3 length is 11 residues. Germline lookup yields CDR1 DFQATT and CDR2 SNEGSKA (reference sequence). Trimming left V 3 bases short and J 6 bases short, with 8 bases between. This clone was recorded once. The sequence was obtained from an adult with an advanced solid tumor such as melanoma, head and neck, liver or kidney cancer. Sequences were derived from CD4+ or CD8+ T cells sorted from blood, sampled in a trial of the OX40 agonist ivuxolimab. This chain joins TRBV20-1 and TRBJ1-2, with D hard to call. DNA of the CDR3: TGCAGTGCTAGTGGCGGGGATGGCTACACCTTC. Its protein product is CSASGGDGYTF.